Presented here are 7 T cell receptor beta chains from one specimen sequenced in a study of CD8+CD57+ T cells in acquired aplastic anemia. Sequenced patients had shown CD8+CD57+ cell expansion by flow cytometry. According to the study, genomic DNA was the template for TCR beta VDJ and CDR3 profiling. TCRdb recomputed calls from the reads with MiXCR, one row per CDR3 protein. Of hundreds of thousands of distinct CDR3 sequences in the sample, roughly 80% were seen once. Input material: sorted CD4+, CD8+, or CD8+CD57+ T cells (not recorded which) from PBMCs. Every receptor here comes from a human donor with aplastic anemia.

The V and J genes are TRBV24-1 and TRBJ2-1; D gene ambiguous. CDR3 length equals 13 residues. Trimming pared 4 bases from V and 7 bases from J, leaving 10 bases between. Germline lookup yields CDR1 KGHDR and CDR2 SFDVKD. CDR3: CATSEPAGNEQFF. The CDR3 DNA is TGTGCCACCAGTGAGCCGGCCGGGAATGAGCAGTTCTTC.

This clonotype was seen only once. The chain recombines TRBV20-1 with TRBJ2-5; possible D gene TRBD2, 6 bases. Germline V lookup: CDR1 DFQATT, CDR2 SNEGSKA (reference sequence). This CDR3 is built from 14 residues. V was pared by 4 bases and J by 5 bases, with 17 bases between. In nucleotides, the CDR3 is TGCAGTGCTACCCTCGGGAGTAATATGGAGACCCAGTACTTC. This translates into CSATLGSNMETQYF.

The V and J genes are TRBV20-1 and TRBJ1-4; possible D gene TRBD1, 5 bases. Germline V gene sequence: CDR1 DFQATT, CDR2 SNEGSKA (reference sequence). V was cut by 3 bases and J by 15 bases, with 17 bases left in between. This CDR3 is built from 12 residues. The CDR3 loop is CSASGGGDTVFF. DNA of the CDR3: TGCAGTGCTAGTGGGGGTGGTGACACAGTGTTTTTT.

This rearrangement joins TRBV11-2 to TRBJ2-5, with D maybe TRBD1 (6 bases). The germline V and J ends were trimmed by 11 bases and 7 bases, with 17 bases remaining between them. Germline V gives CDR1 SGHAT, CDR2 FQNNGV. The CDR3 runs 12 residues. The CDR3 loop is CAGQWAGGTQYF. CDR3 sequence (DNA): TGTGCCGGACAGTGGGCTGGGGGGACCCAGTACTTC.

As for this clonotype: Mismatch with germline at one junction end may stem from a read error. CDR3: CATTRAGRPKEQYF. The DNA of the CDR3 is TGTGCCACCACCAGAGCGGGGAGACCGAAGGAGCAGTACTTC. The chain recombines TRBV15 with TRBJ2-7; 7 nucleotides align to TRBD2. This CDR3 has 14 residues. Germline V CDR1 and CDR2: LNHNV, YYDKDF (reference sequence).

As for this clonotype: One end of the junction is discordant with germline, which a read error may explain. This CDR3 is CAASSEAGIYEQYF. For the CDR3, the DNA is TGTGCCGCCAGCAGTGAGGCGGGGATCTACGAGCAGTACTTC. The chain links TRBV15 to TRBJ2-7; D possibly corresponds to TRBD2 (6 bases). The CDR3 has 14 amino acids. CDR1 is LNHNV and CDR2 is YYDKDF in the germline V gene (reference sequence).

The chain links TRBV10-3 to TRBJ2-3; unclear D gene. The V gene's germline CDR1 is ENHRY and CDR2 SYGVKD. The V and J ends lost 11 bases and 0 bases respectively, with 12 bases between them. The CDR3 runs to 13 residues. CDR3 sequence: CAVQAYSTDTQYF. CDR3 bases: TGTGCCGTCCAAGCGTACAGCACAGATACGCAGTATTTT.